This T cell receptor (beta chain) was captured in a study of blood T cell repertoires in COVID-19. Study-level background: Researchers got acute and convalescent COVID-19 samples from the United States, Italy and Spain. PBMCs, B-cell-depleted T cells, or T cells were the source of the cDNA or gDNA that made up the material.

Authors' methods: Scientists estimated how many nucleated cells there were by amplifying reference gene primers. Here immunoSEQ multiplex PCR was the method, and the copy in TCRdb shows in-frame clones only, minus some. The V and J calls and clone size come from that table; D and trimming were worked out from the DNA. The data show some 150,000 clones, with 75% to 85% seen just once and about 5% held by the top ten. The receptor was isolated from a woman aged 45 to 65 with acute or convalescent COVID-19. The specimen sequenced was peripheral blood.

The CDR3 here is CASSQSLFRGGTANTEAFF. The CDR3 coding sequence is TGTGCCAGCAGTCAGAGTCTATTCCGGGGCGGGACAGCGAACACTGAAGCTTTCTTT. This chain connects TRBV2 to TRBJ1-1, with TRBD1 matching over 7 bases. After removal of 5 bases from V and 1 base from J, the junction contained 19 bases not matched to a gene. The germline V gene encodes CDR1 SNHLY and CDR2 FYNNEI. The CDR3 covers 19 residues.